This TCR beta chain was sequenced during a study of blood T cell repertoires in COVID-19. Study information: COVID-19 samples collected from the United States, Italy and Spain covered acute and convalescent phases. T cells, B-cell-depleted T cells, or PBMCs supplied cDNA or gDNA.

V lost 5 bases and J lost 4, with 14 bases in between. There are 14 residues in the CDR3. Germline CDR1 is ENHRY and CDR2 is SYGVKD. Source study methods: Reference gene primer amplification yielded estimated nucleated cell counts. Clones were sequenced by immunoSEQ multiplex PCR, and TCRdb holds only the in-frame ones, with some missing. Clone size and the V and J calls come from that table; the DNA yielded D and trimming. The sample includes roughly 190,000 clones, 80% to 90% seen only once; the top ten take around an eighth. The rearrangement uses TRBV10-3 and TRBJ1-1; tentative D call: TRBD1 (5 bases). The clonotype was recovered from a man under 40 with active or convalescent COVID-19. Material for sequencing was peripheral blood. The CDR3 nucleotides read TGTGCCATCAGTCCCGAGCTCGGGGGCACTGAAGCTTTCTTT. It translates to CAISPELGGTEAFF.